The 32 T cell receptor beta chains in this list originate from one sample, sequenced in a study of cytomegalovirus exposure and HLA in healthy donors. TCRdb's table, derived via immunoSEQ multiplex PCR, lists solely in-frame clones and lacks some. The top ten hold 3% to 4% of the sample, which has fewer than 90,000 clones, 94% seen once. Sequenced sample: PBMCs. Receptors were obtained from a woman younger than 30 in good health and CMV-seropositive.

The V gene is TRBV11-2, the J gene TRBJ2-1; 9 bases match TRBD1. This CDR3 spans 16 amino acids. Germline trimming cut 7 bases from V and 7 bases from J; bases unmatched to any gene: 14. Germline CDR1 reads SGHAT; CDR2 reads FQNNGV. Here the CDR3 reads CASIHLDRGTINEQFF. The DNA of the CDR3 is TGTGCCAGCATCCACTTGGACAGGGGAACAATTAATGAGCAGTTCTTC.

The chain links TRBV30 to TRBJ2-1; 9 bases agree with TRBD2. The length of the CDR3 is 15 residues. Germline V gene lookup returns CDR1 GTSNPN and CDR2 SVGIG (reference sequence). With V trimmed by 0 bases and J by 5 bases, 5 bases remained unmatched. CDR3 nucleotide sequence: TGTGCCTGGAGTGTACTCGCGGGGGGGCACAATGAGCAGTTCTTC. It encodes CAWSVLAGGHNEQFF.

The chain is built from TRBV6-5 and TRBJ1-3; D gene unclear. Germline V gene lookup returns CDR1 MNHEY and CDR2 SVGAGI. V was pared by 0 bases and J by 2 bases, with 8 bases between. CDR3 size: 15 residues. In DNA, the CDR3 is TGTGCCAGCAGTTACTCCCGGGGTACTGGAAACACCATATATTTT. Translated, it gives CASSYSRGTGNTIYF.

This clone occurred once. This sequence joins TRBV19 and TRBJ1-1, with D possibly matching TRBD1 (6 bases). The CDR3 runs 13 residues. Trimming removed 8 bases from V and 1 base from J, with 11 bases in between. CDR1 and CDR2 from the germline V gene are LNHDA and SQIVND (reference sequence). The CDR3: CASATDRNTEAFF. Written as DNA, the CDR3 is TGTGCCAGTGCCACGGACAGGAACACTGAAGCTTTCTTT.

The V call is TRBV5-5, the J call TRBJ1-1, with D tentatively TRBD1 (5 bases). CDR1 and CDR2 (germline): SGHKS, YYEKEE (reference sequence). Trimming took off 4 bases at V and 6 bases at J, with 16 bases between the two ends. This CDR3 region has 14 residues. The CDR3 region is CASSPDRTRPEAFF. CDR3 nucleotide sequence: TGTGCCAGCAGCCCAGATAGGACAAGACCTGAAGCTTTCTTT. The entire variable domain, with the rest obtained from reference TRBV5-5 and TRBJ1-1, is as follows: DAGVTQSPTHLIKTRGQQVTLRCSPISGHKSVSWYQQVLGQGPQFIFQYYEKEERGRGNFPDRFSARQFPNYSSELNVNALLLGDSALYLCASSPDRTRPEAFFGQGTRLTVV.

This clone was detected once. The rearrangement joins TRBV19 to TRBJ2-7; 7 nucleotides line up with TRBD2. The germline V gene has CDR1 LNHDA and CDR2 SQIVND (reference sequence). V lost 5 bases, J lost 3 bases, and 10 bases stayed unmatched. The CDR3 covers 15 residues. CDR3 region: CASSVVPSGVYEQYF. As DNA, the CDR3 is TGTGCCAGTAGTGTTGTGCCTAGCGGAGTCTACGAGCAGTACTTC.

This rearrangement joins TRBV9 to TRBJ1-4, with 7 bases identical to TRBD1. Per the germline V gene, CDR1 is SGDLS and CDR2 is YYNGEE. The J segment lost 8 bases and the V segment lost 4 bases, leaving 11 bases of the junction unmatched. CDR3 size: 15 residues. In nucleotides, the CDR3 is TGTGCCAGCAGCTTAAAAGACAGGGCGGGCGAAAAACTGTTTTTT. Translating it yields CASSLKDRAGEKLFF.

The chain has TRBV28 and TRBJ2-5; D might be TRBD1 (6 bases). The CDR3 has 14 residues. V shed 6 bases and J shed 2 bases, with 13 bases lying between them. Looked up from germline, CDR1 is MDHEN and CDR2 is SYDVKM. This CDR3 reads CASRQIGQQETQYF. CDR3 coding DNA: TGTGCCAGCAGACAAATAGGACAGCAAGAGACCCAGTACTTC.

This chain uses TRBV29-1 with TRBJ2-3, with TRBD2 identical over 15 bases. Trimming cost V 2 bases and J 7 bases; bases outside gene matches: 4. The CDR3 length is 15 residues. Looked up from germline, CDR1 is SQVTM and CDR2 is ANQGSEA. DNA of the CDR3: TGCAGCGTTGAAAGGGGGACTAGCGGGAGGAATACGCAGTATTTT. Translated: CSVERGTSGRNTQYF.

This clone was detected only once. This chain joins TRBV15 and TRBJ2-1; TRBD2 might be the D (6 bases). V was cut by 5 bases and J by 3 bases, with 17 bases left in between. Looked up from germline, CDR1 is LNHNV and CDR2 is YYDKDF (reference sequence). The CDR3 spans 16 residues. The CDR3 region is CATSPGPGARYNEQFF. The CDR3 coding sequence is TGTGCCACCAGCCCGGGGCCGGGAGCTCGCTACAATGAGCAGTTCTTC.

V gene TRBV11-2 combines with J gene TRBJ2-1; 9 bases line up with TRBD2. Germline CDR1 SGHAT, CDR2 FQNNGV. With V trimmed by 1 base and J by 3 bases, 7 bases remained unmatched. The CDR3 has 17 amino acids. CDR3 sequence reads: CASSLGWARGGYNEQFF. The CDR3 DNA is TGTGCCAGCAGCTTAGGTTGGGCGCGGGGGGGCTACAATGAGCAGTTCTTC. The complete variable domain, with remaining parts taken from reference TRBV11-2 and TRBJ2-1, reads EAGVAQSPRYKIIEKRQSVAFWCNPISGHATLYWYQQILGQGPKLLIQFQNNGVVDDSQLPKDRFSAERLKGVDSTLKIQPAKLEDSAVYLCASSLGWARGGYNEQFFGPGTRLTVL.

The chain joins TRBV5-5 to TRBJ1-1; 9 nucleotides line up with TRBD1. Trimming removed 0 bases from V and 4 bases from J; junction bases left unmatched: 1. This CDR3 region has 14 residues. In germline, CDR1 is SGHKS, CDR2 YYEKEE (reference sequence). The CDR3 loop is CASSLVTGGTEAFF. For the CDR3, the DNA is TGTGCCAGCAGCTTGGTGACAGGGGGCACTGAAGCTTTCTTT.

This chain connects TRBV5-3 to TRBJ2-2; 12 nucleotides agree with TRBD2. TRBV5-3 is an ORF; its function is uncertain. CDR3 length: 17 amino acids. The junction had 11 bases not matched to a gene; V was cut back by 3 bases and J by 8 bases. CDR3 sequence (DNA): TGTGCCAGAAGCTACATGACTAGCGGGGGATGGGGGGGGGAGCTGTTTTTT. Translating it yields CARSYMTSGGWGGELFF.

This chain links TRBV28 with TRBJ1-4; possible D gene TRBD1, 5 bases. The germline V gene has CDR1 MDHEN and CDR2 SYDVKM. This CDR3 region has 16 residues. V shed 4 bases and J shed 3 bases, with 15 bases lying between them. The CDR3 is CASSSRGGAANEKLFF. CDR3 DNA sequence: TGTGCCAGCAGTTCCCGGGGCGGGGCTGCTAATGAAAAACTGTTTTTT.

The chain uses TRBV30 and TRBJ2-3, with D maybe TRBD2 (5 bases). Trimming cost V 3 bases and J 1 base, with 14 bases left between them. The CDR3 contains 15 residues. In germline, CDR1 is GTSNPN, CDR2 SVGIG (reference sequence). CDR3 nucleotide sequence: TGTGCCTGGAGCAAGGGAGCGTGGGGCACAGATACGCAGTATTTT. This translates into CAWSKGAWGTDTQYF.

This rearrangement joins TRBV7-2 to TRBJ2-5; 8 bases are a match to TRBD2. Germline trimming cut 1 base from V and 5 bases from J; bases unmatched to any gene: 6. This CDR3 contains 15 residues. Per the germline V gene, CDR1 is SGHTA and CDR2 is FQGNSA. The CDR3 bases are TGTGCCAGCAGCTTAGGCGGGAGGAATTTCGAGACCCAGTACTTC. Translated: CASSLGGRNFETQYF.

The chain is built from TRBV25-1 and TRBJ2-4, with D possibly matching TRBD1 (6 bases). The germline V gene has CDR1 MGHDK and CDR2 SYGVNS. V lost 2 bases, J lost 8 bases, and 16 bases lay in between. The CDR3 has 15 amino acids. The CDR3 DNA reads as TGTGCCAGCAGTGAAGGGAACATTGGGGGCTACATTCAGTACTTC. Translating it yields CASSEGNIGGYIQYF.

V and J are TRBV29-1 and TRBJ2-1; 10 bases are shared with TRBD1. Trimming removed 7 bases from V and 0 bases from J; junction bases left unmatched: 0. Germline CDR1 reads SQVTM; CDR2 reads ANQGSEA. The CDR3 has 13 residues. CDR3 amino acids: CSGQGASYNEQFF. DNA for the CDR3: TGCAGCGGACAGGGGGCCTCCTACAATGAGCAGTTCTTC.

This sequence joins TRBV13 and TRBJ1-2; D possibly corresponds to TRBD1 (5 bases). CDR1 and CDR2 (germline): PRHDT, FYEKMQ (reference sequence). There are 14 residues in the CDR3. V lost 4 bases and J 3 bases, leaving 12 bases between the germline ends. The CDR3 protein is CASSSSGTDYGYTF. CDR3 nucleotides: TGTGCCAGCAGCTCCTCCGGGACTGACTATGGCTACACCTTC.

The V call is TRBV5-8, the J call TRBJ2-5, with D tentatively TRBD1 (5 bases). CDR1 and CDR2 (germline): SGHTS, YDEGEE. CDR3 length equals 14 residues. The V gene lost 5 bases and the J gene lost 1 base, with 12 bases spanning the gap. For the CDR3, the DNA is TGTGCCAGCAGAGAAACAGGAATCCAAGAGACCCAGTACTTC. This codes for CASRETGIQETQYF.

The rearrangement links TRBV6-1 to TRBJ2-3, with TRBD2 as a possible D gene (5 bases). The CDR3 runs 15 residues. Germline V lookup: CDR1 MNHNS, CDR2 SASEGT. Between the trimmed V and J ends, which lost 2 bases and 0 bases, there was a span of 9 bases. The CDR3 region has the DNA TGTGCCAGCAGTGAAAGTGAGGGTAGCACAGATACGCAGTATTTT. Translation gives CASSESEGSTDTQYF.

The J gene is TRBJ1-5, the V gene TRBV4-3, with D uncertain. The length of the CDR3 is 15 residues. From germline, CDR1 is LGHNA and CDR2 YSLEER. The V gene lost 0 bases and the J gene lost 3 bases, with 9 bases spanning the gap. CDR3 bases: TGCGCCAGCAGCCAAGATACACTATACAATCAGCCCCAGCATTTT. This encodes CASSQDTLYNQPQHF.

CDR3 sequence: CASSQRGYNEQFF. CDR3 nucleotides: TGTGCCAGCAGCCAACGGGGGTACAATGAGCAGTTCTTC. The chain combines TRBV7-6 with TRBJ2-1; a weak D match, TRBD2 (6 bases). The V and J ends lost 5 bases and 4 bases respectively, with 9 bases between them. Germline V gives CDR1 SGHVS, CDR2 FNYEAQ. This CDR3 comprises 13 residues.

This clone was detected only once. The J gene is TRBJ1-1, the V gene TRBV29-1; weak D call: TRBD1 (6 bases). V was clipped by 5 bases and J by 4 bases, with 23 bases between them. The CDR3 is 16 residues long. Per the germline V gene, CDR1 is SQVTM and CDR2 is ANQGSEA. This chain's CDR3 is CSVPHHLQGQGTEAFF. The CDR3 DNA follows: TGCAGCGTTCCTCACCATCTACAGGGCCAGGGCACTGAAGCTTTCTTT.

The rearrangement joins TRBV5-1 to TRBJ1-4; no definite D call. Germline V gene data show CDR1 as SGHRS and CDR2 as YFSETQ. This CDR3 has 16 residues. V lost 1 base and J lost 8, with 18 bases in between. The CDR3 nucleotides are TGCGCCAGCAGCTTGAGACCCCCCGGTGTCGGGGAAAAACTGTTTTTT. Amino acid sequence: CASSLRPPGVGEKLFF.

This clone was detected only once. The rearrangement links TRBV27 to TRBJ2-5; weak D call: TRBD1 (6 bases). Deletions cut 3 bases from V and 5 bases from J, with 10 bases between. The CDR3 totals 13 residues. The germline gives CDR1 MNHEY, CDR2 SMNVEV (reference sequence). The CDR3 loop is CASSLDSGETQYF. The DNA for the CDR3 is TGTGCCAGCAGTTTGGACAGTGGGGAGACCCAGTACTTC.

The J gene is TRBJ1-1, the V gene TRBV7-2, with no clear D. CDR3 size: 14 residues. V lost 4 bases, J lost 1 base, and 10 bases lay in between. Germline V gene sequence: CDR1 SGHTA, CDR2 FQGNSA. DNA for the CDR3: TGTGCCAGCAGCTCCAGAACAGCGAACACTGAAGCTTTCTTT. Protein product: CASSSRTANTEAFF. Supplemented by reference TRBV7-2 and TRBJ1-1, the full variable domain reads GAGVSQSPSNKVTEKGKDVELRCDPISGHTALYWYRQSLGQGLEFLIYFQGNSAPDKSGLPSDRFSAERTGGSVSTLTIQRTQQEDSAVYLCASSSRTANTEAFFGQGTRLTVV.

The rearrangement links TRBV4-1 to TRBJ2-2; possible D gene TRBD2, 7 bases. Trimming removed 1 base from V and 5 bases from J, with 17 bases in between. The CDR3 runs 17 residues. Germline values: CDR1 MGHRA, CDR2 YSYEKL. Here the CDR3 DNA reads TGCGCCAGCAGCCAAGCTGGGGGGGCCTTAGGTACCGGGGAGCTGTTTTTT. Translating gives CASSQAGGALGTGELFF.

The genes are TRBV5-6 and TRBJ2-7; D unclear. The germline V and J ends were trimmed by 3 bases and 3 bases, with 4 bases remaining between them. The V gene's germline CDR1 is SGHDT and CDR2 YYEEEE. This CDR3 region has 11 residues. DNA for the CDR3: TGTGCCAGCAGCTCCTACTACGAGCAGTACTTC. This encodes CASSSYYEQYF.

The chain employs TRBV29-1 and TRBJ2-3, with 7 bases fitting TRBD1. The CDR3 loop spans 14 amino acids. In germline, CDR1 is SQVTM, CDR2 ANQGSEA. V shed 8 bases, J shed 3 bases, and the junction held 11 bases outside the gene matches. CDR3 coding DNA: TGCAGCCTCTCCCCCGGGACAGTTACAGATACGCAGTATTTT. It is translated as CSLSPGTVTDTQYF.

The J gene is TRBJ1-5, the V gene TRBV15; the D gene is possibly TRBD1 (5 bases). V gave up 0 bases and J gave up 6 bases, with 9 bases separating them. The CDR3 loop spans 14 amino acids. Germline assignment: CDR1 LNHNV and CDR2 YYDKDF (reference sequence). CDR3: CATSRDRGTQPQHF. As DNA, the CDR3 is TGTGCCACCAGCAGAGATAGGGGTACTCAGCCCCAGCATTTT.

This sequence joins TRBV4-2 and TRBJ2-3; TRBD2 aligns across 8 bases. Unmatched junction bases numbered 8, after V lost 4 bases and J lost 5 bases. The germline CDR1 and CDR2 sequences are LGHNA and YNFKEQ. The CDR3 has 15 residues. The CDR3 here is CASSRQAAGEDTQYF. Written as DNA, the CDR3 is TGTGCCAGCAGCCGGCAGGCAGCGGGGGAAGATACGCAGTATTTT.